This TCR beta chain was captured by sequencing in a study of shared clonotypes between healthy human individuals. The data were produced by immunoSEQ multiplex PCR, yet TCRdb's version contains in-frame clones alone and is incomplete. This table has roughly 590,000 clones, about 95% appearing once. With V trimmed by 7 bases and J by 5 bases, 13 bases remained unmatched. This CDR3 contains 15 residues. The germline CDR1 and CDR2 sequences are MNHEY and SMNVEV (reference sequence). Terminally differentiated effector memory CD45RA+ cells were left out of the naive CD8 fraction, which was CD45RO-negative and positively selected for CCR7.

Sequenced: naive CD8+ T cells sorted from blood. The chain has TRBV27 and TRBJ1-2; 7 bases map to TRBD1. This sequence was found in a woman aged 25 to 39 in good health. This CDR3 is CASTTGGGLGYGYTF. CDR3 DNA: TGTGCCAGCACAACGGGAGGGGGCTTAGGGTATGGCTACACCTTC.